The 20 T cell receptor beta chains below were found in one sample sequenced in a study of neurological immune-mediated disorders. TCRdb passed the 5' RACE reads through MiXCR, listing each CDR3 protein once. The repertoire holds more than 60,000 distinct CDR3 sequences, with 3% to 4% as singletons. Sequences were obtained from PBMCs. The receptors were gathered from a woman in her forties or fifties with multiple sclerosis.

This clonotype was counted at least ten times. This chain uses TRBV20-1 with TRBJ2-3; D remains ambiguous. Trimming stripped 3 bases from V and 10 bases from J, with 17 bases between. There are 13 residues in the CDR3. Germline V gene sequence: CDR1 DFQATT, CDR2 SNEGSKA (reference sequence). The CDR3 DNA is TGCAGTGCTAGGGACCCAACAAGCACGCCGCAGTATTTT. This translates into CSARDPTSTPQYF.

This clonotype was found a few times. This sequence joins TRBV20-1 and TRBJ2-3; D is unclear. Germline CDR1 DFQATT, CDR2 SNEGSKA (reference sequence). The CDR3 is made up of 14 amino acids. Between the trimmed V and J ends, which lost 4 bases and 0 bases, there was a span of 11 bases. The CDR3 is CSAKAPGSTDTQYF. CDR3 nucleotide sequence: TGCAGTGCTAAGGCCCCAGGCAGCACAGATACGCAGTATTTT.

This clonotype came up many times. The chain combines TRBV20-1 with TRBJ2-3; tentative D call: TRBD2 (6 bases). V was cut by 5 bases and J by 1 base, with 16 bases left in between. This CDR3 has 15 residues. The germline V gene encodes CDR1 DFQATT and CDR2 SNEGSKA (reference sequence). CDR3 amino acids: CSAFPAGRGTDTQYF. CDR3 in DNA: TGCAGTGCTTTCCCTGCGGGAAGGGGCACAGATACGCAGTATTTT.

This clonotype was counted once. Possible read error: a much larger clone is one base away. Here the CDR3 omits its conserved ending phenylalanine or tryptophan, so a read error is the likely source. The limits of the CDR3 on the DNA are not certain, so only TCRdb's listed CDR3 is given. The chain is built from TRBV5-8 and TRBJ2-4. The CDR3 spans 13 amino acids, including both terminal residues. Germline loops: CDR1 SGHTS, CDR2 YDEGEE. The CDR3 loop reads CASSLAMVQDRLI.

This clonotype was found a few times. J is TRBJ1-6 and V is TRBV5-1; D uncertain. The CDR3 extends over 14 amino acids. Trimming removed 0 bases from V and 11 bases from J, with 12 bases in between. Germline-derived CDR1 and CDR2 are SGHRS and YFSETQ. CDR3 loop: CASSLDGGTAPLHF. The CDR3 bases are TGCGCCAGCAGCTTGGATGGTGGCACAGCACCCCTCCACTTT. The full variable domain, its missing parts supplied by reference TRBV5-1 and TRBJ1-6, is KAGVTQTPRYLIKTRGQQVTLSCSPISGHRSVSWYQQTPGQGLQFLFEYFSETQRNKGNFPGRFSGRQFSNSRSEMNVSTLELGDSALYLCASSLDGGTAPLHFGNGTRLTVT.

This clonotype was seen repeatedly, ten times or more. The rearrangement links TRBV5-1 to TRBJ2-2; 7 bases line up with TRBD1. Germline V gene lookup returns CDR1 SGHRS and CDR2 YFSETQ. This CDR3 spans 16 amino acids. The V and J ends lost 4 bases and 2 bases, in that order; junction bases with no gene match: 8. CDR3 nucleotides: TGCGCCAGCAGCCAATCCGGACAGGCTAACACCGGGGAGCTGTTTTTT. This codes for CASSQSGQANTGELFF.

This clonotype has ten or more counts. The rearrangement joins TRBV10-3 to TRBJ2-2; 9 bases are a match to TRBD1. Per the germline V gene, CDR1 is ENHRY and CDR2 is SYGVKD. J lost 4 bases, V lost 7 bases, and 10 bases had no gene match. CDR3 length equals 16 residues. The CDR3 DNA is TGTGCCATCAAATTAGACAGGGGGACGGTCACCGGGGAGCTGTTTTTT. It specifies CAIKLDRGTVTGELFF.

This clonotype was observed many times. This chain connects TRBV4-2 to TRBJ2-1; D may be TRBD1 or TRBD2 (5 bases each). Germline values: CDR1 LGHNA, CDR2 YNFKEQ. The CDR3 covers 14 residues. V was clipped by 6 bases and J by 8 bases, with 17 bases between them. The chain's CDR3 is CASSGDQPFYEQFF. The CDR3, as DNA: TGTGCCAGCAGTGGGGACCAACCCTTCTATGAGCAGTTCTTC.

There are many counts of this clonotype. The rearrangement links TRBV7-2 to TRBJ2-3, with a weak D call TRBD1 (6 bases). Per the germline V gene, CDR1 is SGHTA and CDR2 is FQGNSA. V lost 4 bases, J lost 6 bases, and 11 bases lay in between. There are 13 residues in the CDR3. In DNA, the CDR3 is TGTGCCAGCAGCTACAGACAGGTTGATACGCAGTATTTT. Translating it yields CASSYRQVDTQYF.

This clonotype was detected ten times or more. The gene calls are TRBV20-1 and TRBJ2-1; 16 bases agree with TRBD2. The CDR3 is made up of 13 amino acids. CDR1 and CDR2 (germline): DFQATT, SNEGSKA (reference sequence). Losses at the gene ends were 7 bases for V and 10 bases for J; bases not matched to a gene: 4. CDR3 nucleotide sequence: TGCAGTGTCGGGACTAGCGGGAGGGGAGAGCAGTTCTTC. It encodes CSVGTSGRGEQFF.

In this sample, this clonotype turned up many times. The V and J genes are TRBV5-1 and TRBJ1-1, with 7 bases fitting TRBD1. The V and J ends lost 4 bases and 3 bases, in that order; junction bases with no gene match: 9. The CDR3 is 15 residues long. Looked up from germline, CDR1 is SGHRS and CDR2 is YFSETQ. CDR3 bases: TGCGCCAGCAGCGTAATAACAGGGGCCGACACTGAAGCTTTCTTT. This gives the protein CASSVITGADTEAFF.

V and J are TRBV11-3 and TRBJ1-3; no firm D call. Between the trimmed V and J ends, which lost 3 bases and 2 bases, there was a span of 11 bases. This CDR3 is 15 amino acids long. The germline V gene encodes CDR1 SGHNT and CDR2 YENEEA. DNA for the CDR3: TGTGCCAGCAGCTTGACGACAAATCCTGGAAACACCATATATTTT. Amino acid sequence: CASSLTTNPGNTIYF.

There are many counts of this clonotype. The chain is built from TRBV12-3 or TRBV12-4 and TRBJ1-5, with D perhaps matching TRBD1 (5 bases). The CDR3 runs 15 residues. V was cut by 3 bases and J by 7 bases, with 16 bases left in between. The CDR3 region is CASSLAGGTEQPQHF. DNA for the CDR3: TGTGCCAGCAGTTTGGCCGGGGGTACTGAACAGCCCCAGCATTTT.

In this sample, this clonotype turned up many times. The rearrangement uses TRBV7-2 and TRBJ1-5; 7 bases match TRBD1. This CDR3 is 15 amino acids long. Trimming at V came to 4 bases and at J to 7 bases, leaving 10 bases not matched to a gene. CDR1 SGHTA and CDR2 FQGNSA come from the germline V gene. The CDR3 sequence: CASSSEDRVEQPQHF. DNA for the CDR3: TGTGCCAGCAGCTCCGAAGACAGGGTAGAACAGCCCCAGCATTTT. The entire variable domain, with the rest obtained from reference TRBV7-2 and TRBJ1-5, is as follows: GAGVSQSPSNKVTEKGKDVELRCDPISGHTALYWYRQSLGQGLEFLIYFQGNSAPDKSGLPSDRFSAERTGGSVSTLTIQRTQQEDSAVYLCASSSEDRVEQPQHFGDGTRLSIL.

This clonotype was seen ten or more times. The CDR3 loop is CSAAATGGMNTEAFF. CDR3 coding DNA: TGCAGCGCCGCTGCGACAGGGGGCATGAACACTGAAGCTTTCTTT. The chain carries TRBV29-1 and TRBJ1-1; 10 bases map to TRBD1. The CDR3 is 15 amino acids. Germline CDR1 is SQVTM and CDR2 is ANQGSEA. V shed 7 bases, J shed 0 bases, and the junction held 8 bases outside the gene matches. The whole variable domain, remainder taken from reference TRBV29-1 and TRBJ1-1, is SAVISQKPSRDICQRGTSLTIQCQVDSQVTMMFWYRQQPGQSLTLIATANQGSEATYESGFVIDKFPISRPNLTFSTLTVSNMSPEDSSIYLCSAAATGGMNTEAFFGQGTRLTVV.

The chain has TRBV13 and TRBJ1-1, with 10 bases aligning to TRBD1. The CDR3 runs to 16 residues. Per germline, CDR1 PRHDT and CDR2 FYEKMQ (reference sequence). V lost 0 bases and J lost 5; bases outside the gene matches: 6. The CDR3 DNA sequence: TGTGCCAGCAGCTTAGGGATGACAGGGGGCCGAACTGAAGCTTTCTTT. Encoded protein: CASSLGMTGGRTEAFF.

In this sample, this clonotype turned up many times. The chain couples TRBV7-6 to TRBJ1-1; D is ambiguous. The V gene lost 7 bases and the J gene lost 1 base, with 10 bases spanning the gap. The CDR3 totals 13 residues. Germline V gene data show CDR1 as SGHVS and CDR2 as FNYEAQ. CDR3 sequence: CASNKRENTEAFF. DNA for the CDR3: TGTGCCAGCAACAAAAGAGAGAACACTGAAGCTTTCTTT.

This clonotype has only a few counts. Since a much larger clone is just one base distant, this may be a read error. This sequence joins TRBV20-1 and TRBJ1-2, with 11 bases aligning to TRBD1. Germline trimming cut 7 bases from V and 8 bases from J; bases unmatched to any gene: 9. The CDR3 length is 13 residues. Germline assignment: CDR1 DFQATT and CDR2 SNEGSKA (reference sequence). CDR3 region: CSGTRGQGEGYTF. The DNA for the CDR3 is TGCAGTGGTACTCGGGGACAGGGGGAAGGCTACACCTTC.

This clonotype was seen only a few times. V and J are TRBV12-3 or TRBV12-4 and TRBJ2-7, with D unresolved. The CDR3 is made up of 13 amino acids. Trimming stripped 6 bases from V and 0 bases from J, with 9 bases between. CDR3 amino acids: CASRPESSYEQYF. The CDR3 DNA is TGTGCCAGCAGGCCGGAAAGCTCCTACGAGCAGTACTTC.

This clonotype has ten or more counts. A read error is possible here, since a much larger clone lies one base away. The chain recombines TRBV3-1 with TRBJ2-7; 8 bases map to TRBD2. CDR3 length equals 15 residues. CDR1 LGHDT and CDR2 YNNKEL come from the germline V gene (reference sequence). V dropped 7 bases and J dropped 2; count of bases not matched to a gene: 10. CDR3 amino acids: CASTLGTRGTYEQYF. Written as DNA, the CDR3 is TGTGCCAGCACCTTAGGGACTAGAGGTACCTACGAGCAGTACTTC.